One TCR beta chain is described in this entry. Its antigen is not known. The sample belongs to a study of OX40 agonist ivuxolimab in advanced cancers. V shed 2 bases and J shed 4 bases, with 20 bases lying between them. CDR3 length equals 18 residues. Germline V gene sequence: CDR1 MNHEY, CDR2 SMNVEV (reference sequence). Study-wide results and limits: Also showing low normalized T-cell clonal expansion were some of the nonresponders. Compared with others, partial responders at 0.1-3.0 mg/kg displayed clonal expansion among the lowest.

Sequenced by immunoSEQ multiplex PCR; TCRdb stores in-frame clones only, minus some. This sample has about 86,000 clones, with 91% found just once. Samples of blood were obtained at baseline, on cycle 4 day 1, and on cycle 7 day 1. The chain combines TRBV27 with TRBJ1-4, with D possibly matching TRBD1 (5 bases). This sample comprised CD4+ or CD8+ T cells sorted from blood, obtained in a trial of the OX40 agonist ivuxolimab. This TCR came from an adult with an advanced solid tumor such as melanoma, head and neck, liver or kidney cancer. CDR3 sequence (DNA): TGTGCCAGCAGTTTAAGGGTCCGGGGGTCAGGATATAATGAAAAACTGTTTTTT. Translation gives CASSLRVRGSGYNEKLFF.